This T cell receptor beta chain was sequenced in a study of cytomegalovirus exposure and HLA in healthy donors. The germline V gene encodes CDR1 MNHEY and CDR2 SVGAGI. V lost 11 bases, J lost 1 base, and 13 bases lay in between. The CDR3 is 13 residues long. Use of 60 Vbeta and 13 Jbeta primers characterized the PCR. The table came from immunoSEQ multiplex PCR; TCRdb's copy has only in-frame clones and leaves some out. The sample has some 200,000 clones; 75% to 90% are singletons. General observations from the study: The investigators catalogued 150 or so TCR beta chains as cytomegalovirus-associated. Later analysis indicated greater clonal expansion among HLA-associated TCR beta chains than among equally common other chains.

In regard to this clone: The antigen is not known.

The clonotype comes from a boy aged 2 to 10 in good health and CMV-seronegative. The sample comprised PBMCs. This chain links TRBV6-5 with TRBJ2-3, with D perhaps TRBD2 (5 bases). CDR3 in amino acids: CAVRYGGTDTQYF. CDR3 in DNA: TGTGCCGTACGTTACGGGGGCACAGATACGCAGTATTTT.